This entry lists 22 T cell receptor beta chains sequenced from one sample in a study of blood T cell repertoires in COVID-19 (TCRdb year 2020). Preparation of the library involved the immunoSEQ multiplex PCR assay. In its TCRdb copy, this immuneACCESS table keeps in-frame sequences only and misses some clones. Where compared with another copy, unresolved V genes explain less than half of these, and the others have no known cause. Recorded for this sample are roughly 65,000 clones; approximately 94% of them occurred a single time. About 3% of the sample belongs to the ten largest clones. Sequencing was performed on peripheral blood. The receptors originated from a man aged 70 or older with active COVID-19.

The rearrangement links TRBV18 to TRBJ1-1; D may be TRBD1 (5 bases). In germline, CDR1 is KGHSH, CDR2 LQKENI. Trimming took 1 base from V and 3 from J, leaving 15 bases between them. The CDR3 contains 16 residues. CDR3 sequence reads: CASSPRSGREHTEAFF. Written as DNA, the CDR3 is TGTGCCAGCTCACCACGTTCAGGGAGGGAGCACACTGAAGCTTTCTTT.

This clone is a singleton in its sample. V is TRBV7-3 and J is TRBJ2-7; 10 positions match TRBD2. The CDR3 totals 15 residues. CDR1 and CDR2 (germline): SGHTA, FQGTGA. Losses at the gene ends were 5 bases for V and 3 bases for J; bases not matched to a gene: 7. This chain's CDR3 is CASSTQAGGLYEQYF. CDR3 nucleotide sequence: TGTGCCAGCAGCACTCAAGCGGGGGGGCTCTACGAGCAGTACTTC.

CDR3 nucleotide sequence: TGTGCCAGCAGCTGGGCAGGGGGTTCTGTTAATTCACCCCTCCACTTT. This gives the protein CASSWAGGSVNSPLHF. The chain combines TRBV3-1 (or the pseudogene TRBV3-2) with TRBJ1-6, with TRBD1 matching over 7 bases. The CDR3 consists of 16 residues. V lost 5 bases and J lost 6; bases outside the gene matches: 10. Looked up from germline, CDR1 is LGHDT and CDR2 is YNNKEL (reference sequence).

The rearrangement links TRBV18 to TRBJ1-4, with 9 bases identical to TRBD1. V gave up 2 bases and J gave up 7 bases; unmatched junction bases: 5. Germline assignment: CDR1 KGHSH and CDR2 LQKENI. The CDR3 totals 15 residues. The DNA of the CDR3 is TGTGCCAGCTCACCAACAGGGGGCAGGGGTGAAAAACTGTTTTTT. Translation gives CASSPTGGRGEKLFF.

The chain has TRBV18 and TRBJ1-6; no definite D call. The CDR3 runs to 14 residues. The germline V gene encodes CDR1 KGHSH and CDR2 LQKENI. Trimming removed 2 bases from V and 5 bases from J, with 7 bases in between. In nucleotides, the CDR3 is TGTGCCAGCTCACCAGGAGCAAATAATTCACCCCTCCACTTT. Encoded protein: CASSPGANNSPLHF.

The genes are TRBV6-5 and TRBJ2-3, with D unclear. V was shortened by 6 bases and J by 2 bases, with 12 bases between the two germline ends. Germline loops: CDR1 MNHEY, CDR2 SVGAGI. This CDR3 contains 14 residues. The CDR3 bases are TGTGCCAGCAGCCGAGCGCATTTCACAGATACGCAGTATTTT. This encodes CASSRAHFTDTQYF.

The chain employs TRBV3-1 (or the pseudogene TRBV3-2) and TRBJ2-7; TRBD2 might be the D (7 bases). This CDR3 has 14 residues. V lost 4 bases and J lost 5, with 15 bases in between. Germline V gene lookup returns CDR1 LGHDT and CDR2 YNNKEL (reference sequence). The CDR3 reads CASSPFGGAHEQYF. CDR3 DNA sequence: TGTGCCAGCAGCCCTTTTGGGGGGGCTCACGAGCAGTACTTC.

The genes are TRBV28 and TRBJ2-5, with 7 bases that match TRBD2. Germline V gene sequence: CDR1 MDHEN, CDR2 SYDVKM. The ends lost 7 bases at V and 5 bases at J; junction bases unmatched: 10. The CDR3 is 14 amino acids. The CDR3 DNA reads as TGTGCCAGCAATTTTGGGGGGGTCAAGGAGACCCAGTACTTC. Its translation: CASNFGGVKETQYF.

This clone was observed a single time. The chain recombines TRBV21-1 with TRBJ1-6; the DNA was not compared with TRBD1, the D call given in the table. TRBV21-1 is shown as a pseudogene. The CDR3 covers 20 residues. The CDR3 region is CASSKATQLPGLLNNSPLHF. The CDR3 DNA sequence: TGTGCCAGCAGCAAAGCGACACAGCTCCCTGGCCTATTAAATAATTCACCCCTCCACTTT.

The chain links TRBV25-1 to TRBJ1-1; possible D gene TRBD1, 5 bases. The CDR3 is 12 amino acids. V was cut by 8 bases and J by 4 bases, with 11 bases left in between. The V gene's germline CDR1 is MGHDK and CDR2 SYGVNS. The chain's CDR3 is CASGRGTTEAFF. CDR3 DNA sequence: TGTGCCAGCGGCCGGGGGACCACTGAAGCTTTCTTT.

The chain links TRBV5-4 to TRBJ2-1, with 11 bases fitting TRBD2. CDR1 is SGHNT, CDR2 YYREEE, per germline (reference sequence). Trimming cost V 0 bases and J 6 bases; bases outside gene matches: 8. The length of the CDR3 is 17 residues. CDR3 region: CASSLGLAGGRGNEQFF. CDR3 coding DNA: TGTGCCAGCAGCTTGGGGCTAGCGGGGGGTCGTGGCAATGAGCAGTTCTTC.

This CDR3 is CASSLDRVDGYTF. The CDR3 region has the DNA TGTGCCAGCAGTCTCGACAGGGTTGATGGCTACACCTTC. The chain links TRBV6-5 to TRBJ1-2; 7 positions agree with TRBD1. The CDR3 is made up of 13 amino acids. Losses at the gene ends were 5 bases for V and 6 bases for J; bases not matched to a gene: 6. The germline gives CDR1 MNHEY, CDR2 SVGAGI.

This chain links TRBV6-2 or TRBV6-3 with TRBJ1-5; D ambiguous. With 2 bases removed from V and 5 bases from J, the gap between germline ends came to 10 bases. The CDR3 has 14 residues. Germline V gives CDR1 MNHEY, CDR2 SVGEGT. This chain's CDR3 is CASSYTFGDQPQHF. As DNA, the CDR3 is TGTGCCAGCAGTTACACGTTCGGGGATCAGCCCCAGCATTTT.

The chain has TRBV2 and TRBJ1-2, with 11 bases that match TRBD1. V was pared by 8 bases and J by 5 bases, with 7 bases of the junction left unmatched. The germline CDR1 and CDR2 sequences are SNHLY and FYNNEI. The CDR3 sequence is 14 residues long. This chain's CDR3 is CASPKGQGGYGYTF. The CDR3 DNA follows: TGTGCCAGCCCAAAGGGACAGGGGGGTTATGGCTACACCTTC.

The genes are TRBV7-6 and TRBJ2-5; 9 nucleotides match TRBD1. The CDR3 spans 16 residues. Trimming took 4 bases from V and 6 from J; bases not matched to a gene: 12. Germline V lookup: CDR1 SGHVS, CDR2 FNYEAQ. The CDR3 spells CASSSGRTGGAQTQYF. The DNA for the CDR3 is TGTGCCAGCAGCTCCGGACGAACAGGGGGCGCACAGACCCAGTACTTC.

This chain uses TRBV27 with TRBJ2-2; 13 bases are a match to TRBD2. V dropped 4 bases and J dropped 0; count of bases not matched to a gene: 17. The germline gives CDR1 MNHEY, CDR2 SMNVEV (reference sequence). CDR3 length: 22 amino acids. The CDR3 spells CASSSSTSGGTNWYANTGELFF. In nucleotides, the CDR3 is TGTGCCAGCAGTTCCTCGACTAGCGGGGGGACTAACTGGTACGCGAACACCGGGGAGCTGTTTTTT.

The chain uses TRBV3-1 (or the pseudogene TRBV3-2) and TRBJ2-2; possible D gene TRBD1, 5 bases. The CDR3 loop spans 16 amino acids. Germline lookup yields CDR1 LGHDT and CDR2 YNNKEL (reference sequence). Trimming took 9 bases from V and 0 from J, leaving 17 bases between them. CDR3 region: CARKHRWFSNTGELFF. CDR3 nucleotide sequence: TGTGCCAGAAAACACAGGTGGTTCTCGAACACCGGGGAGCTGTTTTTT.

The J gene is TRBJ1-2, the V gene TRBV29-1; D is perhaps TRBD1 (5 bases). This CDR3 has 12 residues. Germline V CDR1 and CDR2: SQVTM, ANQGSEA. The ends were cut back, 3 bases at V and 4 bases at J, with 9 bases in the middle. The CDR3 loop reads CSVDPQGYGYTF. Here the CDR3 DNA reads TGCAGCGTTGACCCGCAGGGCTATGGCTACACCTTC.

The chain has TRBV28 and TRBJ1-6, with TRBD1 as a possible D gene (6 bases). There are 14 residues in the CDR3. V lost 6 bases and J lost 7, with 13 bases in between. Germline V gene lookup returns CDR1 MDHEN and CDR2 SYDVKM. As DNA, the CDR3 is TGTGCCAGCAGCTCTCAGGGGTACAATTCACCCCTCCACTTT. Its translation: CASSSQGYNSPLHF.

This CDR3 reads CASSRQGYGYTF. The CDR3 DNA follows: TGTGCCAGCAGCCGACAGGGCTATGGCTACACCTTC. V and J are TRBV6-5 and TRBJ1-2; TRBD1 aligns across 7 bases. The CDR3 runs 12 residues. The trim removed 6 bases at V and 4 bases at J, leaving 2 bases unmatched. The V gene's germline CDR1 is MNHEY and CDR2 SVGAGI.

For the CDR3, the DNA is TGTGCCAACCAGCAGCGGGGGGTTTCAGATACGCAGTATTTT. As protein: CANQQRGVSDTQYF. This chain joins TRBV28 and TRBJ2-3, with 9 bases matching TRBD2. Germline CDR1 reads MDHEN; CDR2 reads SYDVKM. After removal of 10 bases from V and 4 bases from J, the junction contained 9 bases not matched to a gene. The CDR3 extends over 14 amino acids.

J is TRBJ2-2 and V is TRBV5-1, with D possibly being TRBD2 (6 bases). Germline V gene lookup returns CDR1 SGHRS and CDR2 YFSETQ. The germline V and J ends were trimmed by 6 bases and 1 base, with 10 bases remaining between them. The CDR3 has 14 residues. This CDR3 is CASKSGVNTGELFF. CDR3 in DNA: TGCGCCAGCAAGTCGGGGGTGAACACCGGGGAGCTGTTTTTT.